This TCR beta chain was recorded in a study of T cell repertoires in cytomegalovirus infection. Study context: CMV infection and matching HLA type were both indicated by public TCR beta signatures. Findings and caveats of the study: CMV-specific TCR beta clonotypes restricted by HLA-C dominated the ex vivo response. CMV carriers having the relevant HLA were flagged by cumulative public TCR beta family frequency.

This clonotype was seen only a few times. Its specificity is unknown. Germline trimming cut 6 bases from V and 9 bases from J; bases unmatched to any gene: 1. Looked up from germline, CDR1 is MNHNS and CDR2 is SASEGT. The CDR3 has 11 amino acids. TCRdb re-analysed the reads in MiXCR, keeping a single row per CDR3 protein. The table includes hundreds of thousands of distinct CDR3 sequences, 20% to 25% detected once. The sequence came from a human donor in good health (CMV status not recorded). Some clones in this sample may be carry-over from other donors' samples. The chain recombines TRBV6-1 with TRBJ2-1, with TRBD2 matching over 8 bases. Sequencing input: CD8+ T cells from PBMCs. This CDR3 reads CASRAGGEQFF. As DNA, the CDR3 is TGTGCCAGCAGGGCGGGGGGTGAGCAGTTCTTC.